This T cell receptor beta chain was found in a study of early T cells in non-severe SARS-CoV-2 infection. In the study overall: With bulk RNA from unsorted whole blood as input, sequencing yielded unpaired chains.

V lost 2 bases to trimming and J lost 6 bases, with 20 bases between them. CDR1 and CDR2 (germline): SGHVS, FQNEAQ. The CDR3 extends over 17 amino acids. With regard to this clonotype: Its antigen is currently unknown.

Study results and caveats: Matches to VDJdb favored anti-spike CD8 responses and missed private and CD4 specificities.

The protocol attached unique molecular identifiers to individual cDNA molecules. TCRdb itself ran the 5' RACE reads through MiXCR, one entry per CDR3 protein. The table shows about 77,000 distinct CDR3 sequences, with approximately 15% occurring only once. The rearrangement joins TRBV7-8 to TRBJ2-1; D could derive from TRBD1 or TRBD2 (5 bases each). This TCR came from an adult who was a healthcare worker with PCR-confirmed SARS-CoV-2 infection or an uninfected control (not recorded which). Material: whole blood. This chain's CDR3 is CASSLRPGLDLTNEQFF. CDR3 bases: TGTGCCAGCAGCTTAAGGCCGGGGCTAGATCTTACCAATGAGCAGTTCTTC.